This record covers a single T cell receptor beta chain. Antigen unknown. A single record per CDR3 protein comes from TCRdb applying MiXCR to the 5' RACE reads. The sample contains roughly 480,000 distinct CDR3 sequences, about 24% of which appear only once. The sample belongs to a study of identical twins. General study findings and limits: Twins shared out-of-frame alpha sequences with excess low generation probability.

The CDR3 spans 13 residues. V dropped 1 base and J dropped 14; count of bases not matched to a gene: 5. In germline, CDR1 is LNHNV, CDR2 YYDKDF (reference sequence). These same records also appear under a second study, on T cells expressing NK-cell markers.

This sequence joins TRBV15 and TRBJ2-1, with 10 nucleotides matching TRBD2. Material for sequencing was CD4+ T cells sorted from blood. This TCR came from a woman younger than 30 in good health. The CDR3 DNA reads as TGTGCCACCAGCAGAGTTACTAGCGGGGTGAAGTTCTTC. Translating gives CATSRVTSGVKFF. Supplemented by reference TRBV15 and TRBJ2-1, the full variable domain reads DAMVIQNPRYQVTQFGKPVTLSCSQTLNHNVMYWYQQKSSQAPKLLFHYYDKDFNNEADTPDNFQSRRPNTSFCFLDIRSPGLGDTAMYLCATSRVTSGVKFFGPGTRLTVL.